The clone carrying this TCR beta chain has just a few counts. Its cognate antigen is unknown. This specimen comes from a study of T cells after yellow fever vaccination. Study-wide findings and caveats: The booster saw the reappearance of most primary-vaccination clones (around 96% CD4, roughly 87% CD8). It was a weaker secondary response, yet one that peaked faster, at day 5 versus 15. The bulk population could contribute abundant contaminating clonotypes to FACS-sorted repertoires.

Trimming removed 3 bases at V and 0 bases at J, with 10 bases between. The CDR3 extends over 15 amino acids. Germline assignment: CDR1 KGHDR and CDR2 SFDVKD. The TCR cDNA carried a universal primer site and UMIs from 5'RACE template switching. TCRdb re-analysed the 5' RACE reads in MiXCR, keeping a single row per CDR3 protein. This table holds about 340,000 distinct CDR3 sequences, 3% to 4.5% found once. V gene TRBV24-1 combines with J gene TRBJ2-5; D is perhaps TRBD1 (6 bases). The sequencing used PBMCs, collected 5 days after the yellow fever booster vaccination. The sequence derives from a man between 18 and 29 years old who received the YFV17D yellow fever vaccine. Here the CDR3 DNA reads TGTGCCACCAGTGATGACGACAGGTACCAAGAGACCCAGTACTTC. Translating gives CATSDDDRYQETQYF.